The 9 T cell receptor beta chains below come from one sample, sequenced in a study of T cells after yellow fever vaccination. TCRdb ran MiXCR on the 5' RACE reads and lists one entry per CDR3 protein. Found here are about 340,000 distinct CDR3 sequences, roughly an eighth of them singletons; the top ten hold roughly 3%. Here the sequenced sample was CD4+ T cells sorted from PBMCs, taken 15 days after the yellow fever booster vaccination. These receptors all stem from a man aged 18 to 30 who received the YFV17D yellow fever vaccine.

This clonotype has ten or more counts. CDR3 nucleotide sequence: TGCGCCAGCAGCTCCGGACTAGCGGCCCCTGGGGGGGAGACCCAGTACTTC. It codes for CASSSGLAAPGGETQYF. The V gene is TRBV5-1, the J gene TRBJ2-5; 10 bases map to TRBD2. With V trimmed by 3 bases and J by 5 bases, 13 bases remained unmatched. The CDR3 extends over 17 amino acids. The germline gives CDR1 SGHRS, CDR2 YFSETQ.

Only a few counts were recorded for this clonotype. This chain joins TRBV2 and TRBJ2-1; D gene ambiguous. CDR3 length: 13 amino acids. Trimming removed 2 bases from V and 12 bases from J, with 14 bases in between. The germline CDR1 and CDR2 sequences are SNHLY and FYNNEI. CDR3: CASSERQAAGQFF. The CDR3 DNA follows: TGTGCCAGCAGTGAACGTCAGGCCGCAGGGCAGTTCTTC.

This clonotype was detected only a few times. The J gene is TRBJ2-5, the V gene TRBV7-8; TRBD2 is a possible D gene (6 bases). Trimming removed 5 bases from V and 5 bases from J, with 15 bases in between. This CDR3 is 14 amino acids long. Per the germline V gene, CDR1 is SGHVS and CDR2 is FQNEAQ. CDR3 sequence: CASSVGGDVETQYF. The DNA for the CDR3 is TGTGCCAGCAGCGTCGGAGGGGACGTCGAGACCCAGTACTTC.

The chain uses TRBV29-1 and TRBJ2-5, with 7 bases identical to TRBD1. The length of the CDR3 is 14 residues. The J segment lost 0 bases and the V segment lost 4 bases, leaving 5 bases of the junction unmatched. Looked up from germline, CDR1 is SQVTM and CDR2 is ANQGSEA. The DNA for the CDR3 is TGCAGCGTTGTGACAGGGATACACCAAGAGACCCAGTACTTC. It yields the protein CSVVTGIHQETQYF.

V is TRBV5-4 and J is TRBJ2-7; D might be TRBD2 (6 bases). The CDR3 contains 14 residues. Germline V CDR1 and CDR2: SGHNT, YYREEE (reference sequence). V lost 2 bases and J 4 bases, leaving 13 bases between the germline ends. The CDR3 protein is CASSFSGLRYEQYF. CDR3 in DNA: TGTGCCAGCAGCTTCTCGGGACTGCGATACGAGCAGTACTTC.

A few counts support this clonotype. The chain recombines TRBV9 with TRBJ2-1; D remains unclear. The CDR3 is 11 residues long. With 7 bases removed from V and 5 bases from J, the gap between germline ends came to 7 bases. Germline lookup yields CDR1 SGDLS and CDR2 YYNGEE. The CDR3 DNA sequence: TGTGCCAGCGGAATCAACAATGAGCAGTTCTTC. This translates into CASGINNEQFF.

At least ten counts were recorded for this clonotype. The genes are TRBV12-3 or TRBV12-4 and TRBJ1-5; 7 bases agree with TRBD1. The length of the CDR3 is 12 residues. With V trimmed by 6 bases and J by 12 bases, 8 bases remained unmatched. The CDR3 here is CASSRGGSLQHF. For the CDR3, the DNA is TGTGCCAGCAGCAGGGGGGGAAGTCTCCAGCATTTT.

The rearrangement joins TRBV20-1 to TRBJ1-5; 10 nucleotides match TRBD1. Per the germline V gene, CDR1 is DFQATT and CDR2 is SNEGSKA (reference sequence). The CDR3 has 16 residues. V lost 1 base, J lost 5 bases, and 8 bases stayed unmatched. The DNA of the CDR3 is TGCAGTGCTAGAGCCCTCCGGGACAGGGGCGATCAGCCCCAGCATTTT. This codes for CSARALRDRGDQPQHF.

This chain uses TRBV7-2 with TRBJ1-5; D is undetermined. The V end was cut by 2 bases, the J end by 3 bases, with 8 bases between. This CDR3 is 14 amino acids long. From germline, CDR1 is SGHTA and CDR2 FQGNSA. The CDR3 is CASSLHGDNQPQHF. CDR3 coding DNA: TGTGCCAGCAGCTTACATGGGGACAATCAGCCCCAGCATTTT.